This T cell receptor (beta chain) was recovered during a study of blood T cell repertoires in COVID-19. Whole-study context: Acute and convalescent COVID-19 specimens originated in the United States, Italy and Spain. PBMCs, B-cell-depleted T cells, or T cells provided the cDNA or gDNA that made up the material.

This clone has a single count. Study processing details: Estimated nucleated cell counts came from reference gene primer amplification. Clones were read by immunoSEQ multiplex PCR, and TCRdb kept only the in-frame ones, dropping some. V and J calls and clone size are those listed in that table; D and trimming were worked out from the DNA. The table shows roughly 95,000 clones, with approximately 80% occurring only once. The material sequenced was peripheral blood. The TCR originated in a human donor in a cohort sampled during active COVID-19.

CDR3 sequence: CASSYYRSSGRAAEQYF. CDR3 nucleotides: TGCGCCAGCAGCTACTACCGCTCTAGCGGGAGGGCCGCCGAGCAGTACTTC. The rearrangement joins TRBV5-1 to TRBJ2-7, with TRBD2 matching over 12 bases. Germline trimming cut 3 bases from V and 6 bases from J; bases unmatched to any gene: 13. Germline V gene data show CDR1 as SGHRS and CDR2 as YFSETQ. The CDR3 runs 17 residues.